Listed below are T cell receptor beta chains from one sample, sequenced in a study of T-cell reconstitution after alpha-beta-depleted transplantation in children. In TCRdb, the PCR reads were re-called with MiXCR into one record per CDR3 protein. Of approximately 400,000 distinct CDR3 sequences listed, 9.5% to 13% are singletons. This sample comprised PBMCs from the stem cell graft donor, obtained from the stem cell graft. The receptors were gathered from a human donor who donated a stem cell graft to a child with acute myeloid leukemia. Both conserved end residues are part of each CDR3. The D gene is left open where the match is weak. Where a row states a size, it is once, few, many or the class of an expanded clone; other rows omit it.

. | TRBD1 | TRBJ2-5 | TRBV10-3 | CAIRGQETQYF | TGTGCCATCAGGGGACAGGAGACCCAGTACTTC
. | . | TRBJ1-6 | TRBV7-2 | CASSPGTTPSPLHF | TGTGCCAGCAGTCCCGGGACAACTCCTTCACCCCTCCACTTT
few | . | TRBJ1-6 | TRBV5-1 | CASSLEGISPLHF | TGCGCCAGCAGCTTGGAAGGAATTTCACCCCTCCACTTT
many | . | TRBJ1-1 | TRBV3-1 | CASSQRLSGEAFF | TGTGCCAGCAGCCAACGACTTTCGGGCGAAGCTTTCTTT
few | TRBD2 | TRBJ2-1 | TRBV7-9 | CASERGSYNEQFF | TGTGCCAGCGAGCGGGGTTCCTACAATGAGCAGTTCTTC
many | . | TRBJ1-5 | TRBV6-2/TRBV6-3 | CASSYQTMGNQPQHF | TGTGCCAGCAGTTATCAGACGATGGGCAATCAGCCCCAGCATTTT
. | TRBD1 | TRBJ1-2 | TRBV27 | CASSLVGQGANYGYTF | TGTGCCAGCAGTTTAGTGGGGCAGGGGGCCAACTATGGCTACACCTTC
many | . | TRBJ2-3 | TRBV5-5 | CASSLERDTQYF | TGTGCCAGCAGCTTAGAAAGGGATACGCAGTATTTT
medium-sized | TRBD1 | TRBJ2-5 | TRBV7-2 | CASSLGGGPETQYF | TGTGCCAGCAGCTTAGGAGGGGGCCCTGAGACCCAGTACTTC
few | . | TRBJ2-2 | TRBV29-1 | CSVSAGGTGELFF | TGCAGCGTTTCGGCAGGGGGGACCGGGGAGCTGTTTTTT
few | . | TRBJ2-1 | TRBV15 | CATSRDQGLFYNEQFF | TGTGCCACCAGCAGAGATCAAGGACTCTTTTACAATGAGCAGTTCTTC
few | TRBD1 | TRBJ1-1 | TRBV29-1 | CSVGPGRGGNTEAFF | TGCAGCGTTGGGCCGGGCAGGGGGGGGAACACTGAAGCTTTCTTT
few | . | TRBJ2-5 | TRBV5-5 | CASSLAVGGYQETQYF | TGTGCCAGCAGCTTAGCGGTTGGAGGTTACCAAGAGACCCAGTACTTC
. | . | TRBJ2-7 | TRBV10-2 | CASSETGEQYF | TGCGCCAGCAGTGAGACGGGCGAGCAGTACTTC
. | . | TRBJ1-1 | TRBV4-1 | CASSQGGPGAATEAFF | TGCGCCAGCAGCCAAGGGGGACCGGGGGCGGCCACTGAAGCTTTCTTT
many | TRBD2 | TRBJ2-1 | TRBV7-2 | CASGRGGLYNEQFF | TGTGCCAGCGGACGGGGGGGCCTGTACAATGAGCAGTTCTTC
few | TRBD1 | TRBJ1-2 | TRBV3-1 | CASGGTGGVYGYTF | TGTGCCAGCGGAGGGACAGGTGGAGTCTATGGCTACACCTTC
few | TRBD2 | TRBJ2-2 | TRBV5-1 | CASSPGTSGENTGELFF | TGCGCCAGCAGTCCCGGGACTAGCGGGGAGAACACCGGGGAGCTGTTTTTT
many | . | TRBJ1-1 | TRBV6-2/TRBV6-3 | CATQQDNTEAFF | TGTGCCACTCAACAGGATAACACTGAAGCTTTCTTT
few | . | TRBJ2-5 | TRBV5-1 | CASSFRRVGETQYF | TGCGCCAGCAGCTTCAGGCGGGTCGGGGAGACCCAGTACTTC
few | . | TRBJ2-1 | TRBV2 | CASSEWGSSYNEQFF | TGTGCCAGCAGTGAATGGGGGAGCTCCTACAATGAGCAGTTCTTC
few | . | TRBJ2-5 | TRBV7-2 | CASSLSQWVQETQYF | TGTGCCAGCAGCTTAAGTCAATGGGTGCAAGAGACCCAGTACTTC
few | . | TRBJ2-1 | TRBV28 | CASSLSSPGFTYNEQFF | TGTGCCAGCAGTTTATCTTCGCCAGGGTTCACCTACAATGAGCAGTTCTTC
few | . | TRBJ2-1 | TRBV11-2 | CASSLTDYNEQFF | TGTGCCAGCAGCTTAACAGATTACAATGAGCAGTTCTTC
few | . | TRBJ2-4 | TRBV11-2 | CASSSVRWVAKNIQYF | TGTGCCAGCAGCTCCGTGAGATGGGTAGCCAAAAACATTCAGTACTTC
many | . | TRBJ2-5 | TRBV7-2 | CASSPDGQQETQYF | TGTGCCAGCAGCCCAGATGGGCAGCAAGAGACCCAGTACTTC
. | . | TRBJ1-2 | TRBV12-3/TRBV12-4 | CASSLRVGAYGYTF | TGTGCCAGCAGCTTAAGGGTGGGAGCCTATGGCTACACCTTC
few | TRBD1 | TRBJ2-7 | TRBV5-5 | CASSLDRGTSYEQYF | TGTGCCAGCAGCTTGGACAGGGGCACCTCCTACGAGCAGTACTTC